This T cell receptor (beta chain) was obtained from a study of T cell responses to AZD1222 COVID-19 vaccine. Overall study results and limits: Researchers report vaccine-associated CD4 TCRs spanning spike, with dominance at 160-218 and 743-854. Clonal diversity was possibly underestimated, and white British individuals and females predominated among donors.

Only in-frame clones appear in the TCRdb table, and some are missing; sequencing was by immunoSEQ multiplex PCR. The sample includes approximately 150,000 clones, 80% to 95% of them seen just once. This CDR3 spans 14 amino acids. The V and J ends lost 7 bases and 0 bases respectively, with 13 bases between them. Per germline, CDR1 DFQATT and CDR2 SNEGSKA (reference sequence). With regard to this clone: Its specificity is not known.

Second-dose schedules of about 4 or about 12 weeks were combined. The source of this sequence is an adult who received the AZD1222 COVID-19 vaccine. Sequences were derived from peripheral blood, sampled 28 days after the second AZD1222 dose. The chain joins TRBV20-1 to TRBJ2-1; weak D call: TRBD2 (6 bases). CDR3 in amino acids: CSVSGTASYNEQFF. The CDR3 DNA reads TGCAGTGTTAGTGGGACTGCCTCCTACAATGAGCAGTTCTTC.